The 31 T cell receptor beta chains below were found in one sample sequenced in a study of blood T cells in healthy people across ages (dated by TCRdb to between 2015 and 2017). Library creation used 5' RACE. Sequencing used an Illumina HiSeq 2500. A second PCR of roughly 6 to 11 cycles was run with a J-beta primer mix and a sample-barcoded 5' primer. The public reads were quality trimmed at Q25 with fastp and then assembled into clones with MiXCR by TCRdb, keeping productive beta chains. Every CDR3 protein is listed once, alongside the most common genes and DNA of its rows. The sample table shows about 1.7 million distinct CDR3 sequences, and 28% are seen once. The leading ten clones occupy roughly 8% of the sample. Material: blood. The receptors originated from a woman aged 30 to 39 in good health.

Only one count was recorded for this clonotype. One junction end disagrees with the germline gene, perhaps due to a read error. The genes are TRBV18 and TRBJ2-1, with D tentatively TRBD1 (5 bases). Germline lookup yields CDR1 KGHSH and CDR2 LQKENI. The CDR3 length is 12 residues. The CDR3 region is CTSSPEGAGGFF. CDR3 nucleotide sequence: TGTACCAGCTCACCAGAAGGGGCAGGTGGGTTCTTC.

The genes are TRBV12-3 or TRBV12-4 and TRBJ2-3, with TRBD2 identical over 8 bases. V dropped 2 bases and J dropped 7; count of bases not matched to a gene: 5. This CDR3 is 14 amino acids long. The DNA of the CDR3 is TGTGCCAGCAGTTTAATGGCGGGGGGCAATACGCAGTATTTT. Residues: CASSLMAGGNTQYF.

This chain uses TRBV9 with TRBJ1-1; D not resolved. This CDR3 spans 13 amino acids. Germline assignment: CDR1 SGDLS and CDR2 YYNGEE. The V and J ends lost 3 bases and 1 base respectively, with 7 bases between them. The CDR3 sequence: CASSAHGNTEAFF. The DNA for the CDR3 is TGTGCCAGCAGCGCCCACGGGAACACTGAAGCTTTCTTT.

This clonotype occurred a few times. The chain has TRBV9 and TRBJ2-7; TRBD1 matches at 7 bases. The CDR3 runs to 13 residues. V was clipped by 4 bases and J by 9 bases; unmatched bases: 10. Looked up from germline, CDR1 is SGDLS and CDR2 is YYNGEE. For the CDR3, the DNA is TGTGCCAGCAGCAGGGACAGCTCCTTTTGGCAGTACTTC. Translation: CASSRDSSFWQYF.

The chain has TRBV4-1 and TRBJ1-6; a possible D gene is TRBD1 (5 bases). The CDR3 extends over 18 amino acids. Germline assignment: CDR1 MGHRA and CDR2 YSYEKL. The V end was cut by 4 bases, the J end by 0 bases, with 16 bases between. CDR3 amino acids: CASSPESGLSSYNSPLHF. CDR3 bases: TGCGCCAGCAGCCCTGAATCGGGGCTGAGCTCCTATAATTCACCCCTCCACTTT.

This clonotype was seen only a few times. J is TRBJ2-4 and V is TRBV3-1, with D possibly being TRBD1 (7 bases). CDR3 length: 16 amino acids. With 3 bases removed from V and 1 base from J, the gap between germline ends came to 13 bases. From germline, CDR1 is LGHDT and CDR2 YNNKEL (reference sequence). The CDR3 DNA reads as TGTGCCAGCAGCCACTGGAGGGGGCTGGCCAAAAACATTCAGTACTTC. Amino acids: CASSHWRGLAKNIQYF.

V is TRBV6-2 or TRBV6-3 and J is TRBJ1-1; D possibly corresponds to TRBD1 (5 bases). Germline V gene lookup returns CDR1 MNHEY and CDR2 SVGEGT. Trimming took off 4 bases at V and 4 bases at J, with 13 bases between the two ends. The CDR3 has 14 residues. CDR3 region: CASSSNRLSTEAFF. CDR3 DNA: TGTGCCAGCAGTTCCAACAGGCTCTCCACTGAAGCTTTCTTT.

The sample holds a few counts of this clonotype. The V and J genes are TRBV29-1 and TRBJ2-7; TRBD1 aligns across 10 bases. Germline V gives CDR1 SQVTM, CDR2 ANQGSEA. The junction had 13 bases not matched to a gene; V was cut back by 6 bases and J by 5 bases. The CDR3 runs 15 residues. CDR3 protein: CSVVLPGQGFHEQYF. DNA for the CDR3: TGCAGCGTCGTTCTCCCGGGACAGGGGTTCCACGAGCAGTACTTC.

This clonotype was detected only a few times. V is TRBV20-1 and J is TRBJ1-6; TRBD1 is a possible D gene (6 bases). This CDR3 has 14 amino acids. Germline V gene sequence: CDR1 DFQATT, CDR2 SNEGSKA (reference sequence). V dropped 0 bases and J dropped 10 bases, with 13 bases sitting between them. CDR3 coding DNA: TGCAGTGCTAGAGATCCCGGGGGGCCCTCACCCCTCCACTTT. Protein sequence: CSARDPGGPSPLHF.

In its sample, this clonotype was seen many times. This sequence joins TRBV7-2 and TRBJ2-1; a possible D gene is TRBD2 (5 bases). This CDR3 contains 14 residues. Per germline, CDR1 SGHTA and CDR2 FQGNSA. Between the trimmed V and J ends, which lost 4 bases and 7 bases, there was a span of 14 bases. The CDR3 sequence: CASSSWTGANEQFF. CDR3 coding DNA: TGTGCCAGCAGCTCCTGGACTGGAGCTAATGAGCAGTTCTTC.

V usage is TRBV29-1 and J usage is TRBJ1-4; D possibly corresponds to TRBD1 (6 bases). Germline loops: CDR1 SQVTM, CDR2 ANQGSEA. The V end was cut by 2 bases, the J end by 6 bases, with 13 bases between. The CDR3 length is 14 residues. CDR3 DNA sequence: TGCAGCGTTGAACCGACAGGATCCGATGAAAAACTGTTTTTT. The encoded protein is CSVEPTGSDEKLFF.

This clonotype came up a few times. The J gene is TRBJ1-2, the V gene TRBV7-8, with TRBD1 as a possible D gene (5 bases). The CDR3 runs to 12 residues. Germline V lookup: CDR1 SGHVS, CDR2 FQNEAQ. V lost 11 bases and J lost 9, with 19 bases in between. The CDR3 nucleotides are TGTGCCTTCTCCGGAGGGGAGGGGAGCTACACCTTC. It yields the protein CAFSGGEGSYTF.

The chain recombines TRBV20-1 with TRBJ2-1, with 7 bases identical to TRBD1. Germline values: CDR1 DFQATT, CDR2 SNEGSKA (reference sequence). Trimming cost V 0 bases and J 4 bases; bases outside gene matches: 6. The CDR3 has 15 residues. CDR3 bases: TGCAGTGCTAGAGATCCCGCGACAGGGTACAATGAGCAGTTCTTC. Residues: CSARDPATGYNEQFF.

Comments on this clonotype: A junction boundary mismatches the germline segment, possibly from a read error. The chain is built from TRBV12-3 or TRBV12-4 and TRBJ1-2, with 9 bases identical to TRBD1. There are 14 residues in the CDR3. The CDR3 bases are TGTACCAGCAGGGACAGGGAGAAGGTCTATGGCTACACCTTC. As protein: CTSRDREKVYGYTF.

The chain carries TRBV3-1 and TRBJ1-1; 8 nucleotides align to TRBD1. The CDR3 loop spans 17 amino acids. Germline V gives CDR1 LGHDT, CDR2 YNNKEL (reference sequence). The J segment lost 5 bases and the V segment lost 1 base, leaving 12 bases of the junction unmatched. As DNA, the CDR3 is TGTGCCAGCAGCCAAGTGTCCAGGGGGCAGAGGGGAACTGAAGCTTTCTTT. Translated, it gives CASSQVSRGQRGTEAFF.

This clonotype was recorded at least ten times. The genes are TRBV27 and TRBJ2-7; TRBD1 matches at 7 bases. CDR3 length equals 14 residues. Per germline, CDR1 MNHEY and CDR2 SMNVEV (reference sequence). The ends lost 2 bases at V and 6 bases at J; junction bases unmatched: 7. CDR3 residues: CASSLSRGRVEQYF. In DNA, the CDR3 is TGTGCCAGCAGTTTAAGTAGGGGGCGCGTCGAGCAGTACTTC.

This clonotype appeared a few times. The genes are TRBV6-2 or TRBV6-3 and TRBJ1-2, with 10 bases identical to TRBD1. Germline V gene sequence: CDR1 MNHEY, CDR2 SVGEGT. The CDR3 runs to 13 residues. Losses at the gene ends were 6 bases for V and 8 bases for J; bases not matched to a gene: 6. CDR3 residues: CASRGTGAQGYTF. The DNA of the CDR3 is TGTGCCAGCAGGGGGACAGGGGCACAAGGCTACACCTTC.

This clonotype was counted many times. The chain employs TRBV20-1 and TRBJ2-5, with D maybe TRBD2 (6 bases). The germline gives CDR1 DFQATT, CDR2 SNEGSKA (reference sequence). This CDR3 has 13 residues. Deletions cut 5 bases from V and 5 bases from J, with 15 bases between. The CDR3 DNA reads as TGCAGTGCTCGCGGGACTCCCCGGGAGACCCAGTACTTC. The encoded protein is CSARGTPRETQYF.

This chain uses TRBV3-1 with TRBJ1-1; no clear D gene. The germline V and J ends were trimmed by 0 bases and 7 bases, with 15 bases remaining between them. There are 15 residues in the CDR3. Germline CDR1 and CDR2: LGHDT and YNNKEL (reference sequence). CDR3 nucleotide sequence: TGTGCCAGCAGCCAAGATCTGAAGTTCAGCCGTGAAGCTTTCTTT. Translated, it gives CASSQDLKFSREAFF.

V usage is TRBV7-8 and J usage is TRBJ1-3, with D unresolved. CDR3 length: 15 residues. The V end lost 0 bases, the J end lost 2 bases, and 8 bases lay between the germline ends. CDR1 is SGHVS, CDR2 FQNEAQ, per germline. CDR3 amino acids: CASSLAQGPGNTIYF. The CDR3 coding sequence is TGTGCCAGCAGCTTAGCGCAAGGTCCTGGAAACACCATATATTTT. The complete variable domain, with remaining parts taken from reference TRBV7-8 and TRBJ1-3, reads GAGVSQSPRYKVAKRGQDVALRCDPISGHVSLFWYQQALGQGPEFLTYFQNEAQLDKSGLPSDRFFAERPEGSVSTLKIQRTQQEDSAVYLCASSLAQGPGNTIYFGEGSWLTVV.

The chain joins TRBV11-2 to TRBJ2-1; no firm D call. The germline V gene has CDR1 SGHAT and CDR2 FQNNGV. Trimming removed 3 bases from V and 7 bases from J, with 10 bases in between. The CDR3 length is 13 residues. The CDR3 loop reads CASSLSEGNEQFF. CDR3 DNA sequence: TGTGCCAGCAGCTTGAGCGAAGGGAATGAGCAGTTCTTC.

The chain is built from TRBV7-9 and TRBJ1-1; D might be TRBD1 (6 bases). Trimming took off 1 base at V and 6 bases at J, with 12 bases between the two ends. The CDR3 contains 14 residues. Per the germline V gene, CDR1 is SEHNR and CDR2 is FQNEAQ (reference sequence). The CDR3 sequence: CASSLVGRTAEAFF. Written as DNA, the CDR3 is TGTGCCAGCAGCTTAGTTGGCCGGACAGCTGAAGCTTTCTTT.

The chain couples TRBV20-1 to TRBJ2-5; D possibly uses TRBD1 or TRBD2 (5 bases each). Trimming removed 7 bases from V and 5 bases from J, with 20 bases in between. This CDR3 is built from 14 residues. Per germline, CDR1 DFQATT and CDR2 SNEGSKA (reference sequence). In DNA form, the CDR3 reads TGCAGTGTTAATTCGGGGACGGCAGGGGAGACCCAGTACTTC. This sequence encodes CSVNSGTAGETQYF.

This chain uses TRBV28 with TRBJ1-2, with D possibly TRBD1 on 5 matching bases. This CDR3 region has 15 residues. CDR1 is MDHEN, CDR2 SYDVKM, per germline. V lost 3 bases and J 0 bases, leaving 11 bases between the germline ends. In DNA, the CDR3 is TGTGCCAGCAGTTTTTTATCGGGACCTAACTATGGCTACACCTTC. Protein: CASSFLSGPNYGYTF.

The chain employs TRBV12-3 or TRBV12-4 and TRBJ1-1; no clear D gene. The CDR3 contains 13 residues. Trimming took off 3 bases at V and 4 bases at J, with 9 bases between the two ends. CDR3 nucleotides: TGTGCCAGCAGTTTCAGAGGACTCACTGAAGCTTTCTTT. It specifies CASSFRGLTEAFF.

Concerning this clonotype itself: This sequence may be a read error, since a much larger clone differs from it by one base. The chain couples TRBV20-1 to TRBJ2-1; D may be TRBD1 (5 bases). CDR3 size: 13 residues. The V gene lost 5 bases and the J gene lost 14 bases, with 22 bases spanning the gap. The germline gives CDR1 DFQATT, CDR2 SNEGSKA (reference sequence). This CDR3 reads CSAGPLGLPSEFF. Here the CDR3 DNA reads TGCAGTGCTGGTCCTCTGGGGCTACCTTCTGAGTTCTTC.

This chain uses TRBV4-1 with TRBJ1-6; no firm D call. Germline V gene sequence: CDR1 MGHRA, CDR2 YSYEKL. This CDR3 is built from 16 residues. Trimming took off 4 bases at V and 4 bases at J, with 14 bases between the two ends. For the CDR3, the DNA is TGCGCCAGCAGCCTCATTCCGGGCTCATATAATTCACCCCTCCACTTT. It specifies CASSLIPGSYNSPLHF.

This clonotype appeared a few times. The rearrangement joins TRBV6-5 to TRBJ1-6; the D gene is possibly TRBD1 (6 bases). V was clipped by 2 bases and J by 10 bases, with 21 bases between them. This CDR3 contains 17 residues. The germline V gene encodes CDR1 MNHEY and CDR2 SVGAGI. CDR3: CASSYRPGQRVGSPLHF. CDR3 nucleotide sequence: TGTGCCAGCAGTTACAGACCAGGACAGAGAGTAGGCTCACCCCTCCACTTT.

With regard to this clonotype: This could be a read error, since a much larger clone is one nucleotide away. This sequence joins TRBV25-1 and TRBJ2-7; D is possibly TRBD2 (5 bases). The CDR3 totals 11 residues. CDR1 is MGHDK, CDR2 SYGVNS, per germline. V lost 6 bases, J lost 3 bases, and 6 bases lay in between. CDR3 residues: CASREVYEQYF. CDR3 coding DNA: TGTGCCAGCAGGGAGGTCTACGAGCAGTACTTC.

This clonotype was counted ten times or more. The genes are TRBV25-1 and TRBJ2-5, with TRBD1 matching 12 bases. The CDR3 length is 15 residues. Trimming at V came to 3 bases and at J to 5 bases, leaving 4 bases not matched to a gene. CDR1 is MGHDK, CDR2 SYGVNS, per germline. CDR3 nucleotide sequence: TGTGCCAGCAGTGAGGGGACAGGGGGCGGGGAGACCCAGTACTTC. Translated, it gives CASSEGTGGGETQYF.

The chain joins TRBV20-1 to TRBJ1-2; TRBD1 might be the D (5 bases). The CDR3 is 14 residues long. The V gene's germline CDR1 is DFQATT and CDR2 SNEGSKA (reference sequence). Trimming took off 1 base at V and 2 bases at J, with 11 bases between the two ends. CDR3 DNA sequence: TGCAGTGCTAGAGCCGGGGGGGGGAACTATGGCTACACCTTC. Its translation is CSARAGGGNYGYTF.